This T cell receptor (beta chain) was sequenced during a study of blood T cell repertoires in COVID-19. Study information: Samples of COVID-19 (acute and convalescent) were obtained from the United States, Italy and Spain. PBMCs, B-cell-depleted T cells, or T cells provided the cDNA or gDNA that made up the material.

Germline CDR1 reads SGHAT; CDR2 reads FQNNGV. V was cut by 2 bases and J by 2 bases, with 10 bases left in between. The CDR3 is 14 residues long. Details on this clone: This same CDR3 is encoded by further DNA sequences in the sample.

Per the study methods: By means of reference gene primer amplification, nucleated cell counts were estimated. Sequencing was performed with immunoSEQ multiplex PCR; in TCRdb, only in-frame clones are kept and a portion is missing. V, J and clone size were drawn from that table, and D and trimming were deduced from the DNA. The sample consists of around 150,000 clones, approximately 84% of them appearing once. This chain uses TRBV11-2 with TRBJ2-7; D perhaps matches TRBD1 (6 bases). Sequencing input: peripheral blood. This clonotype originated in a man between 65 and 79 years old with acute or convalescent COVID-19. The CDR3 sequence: CASSLNTGPYEQYF. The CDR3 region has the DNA TGTGCCAGCAGCTTAAACACAGGGCCCTACGAGCAGTACTTC.